Below, 20 T cell receptor beta chains from the same sample are listed, as sequenced in a study of STAT3 mutations in large granular lymphocyte leukemia. Broader study findings: At least one immunodominant TCR beta clonotype appeared in every T-cell large granular lymphocyte leukemia patient.

Method: immunoSEQ multiplex PCR; TCRdb's copy keeps in-frame clones and lacks some. Among under 10,000 clones listed, around 87% were seen once. Their target antigens are unknown. Sequenced sample: peripheral blood mononuclear cells. These receptors originate from an older man with T-cell large granular lymphocyte leukemia. Some clones in this sample may be carry-over from other donors' samples.

V usage is TRBV6-5 and J usage is TRBJ1-2; D is possibly TRBD1 (5 bases). The germline V gene has CDR1 MNHEY and CDR2 SVGAGI. V lost 5 bases, J lost 10 bases, and 17 bases lay in between. This CDR3 is 13 amino acids long. The CDR3 here is CASSAESGRVYTF. CDR3 DNA: TGTGCCAGCAGTGCCGAGTCAGGGAGAGTCTACACCTTC.

The V gene is TRBV10-3, the J gene TRBJ2-5; D possibly uses TRBD1 or TRBD2 (5 bases each). Germline V gives CDR1 ENHRY, CDR2 SYGVKD. The CDR3 is 15 amino acids. Trimming stripped 0 bases from V and 2 bases from J, with 10 bases between. The CDR3 bases are TGTGCCATCAGTGAGTCGATGGGGGTACAAGAGACCCAGTACTTC. As protein: CAISESMGVQETQYF.

A few counts support this clone. This chain joins TRBV5-4 and TRBJ2-7; 9 bases map to TRBD1. Trimming at V came to 5 bases and at J to 6 bases, leaving 9 bases not matched to a gene. CDR3 length: 14 residues. The germline V gene has CDR1 SGHNT and CDR2 YYREEE (reference sequence). Written as DNA, the CDR3 is TGTGCCAGCAGGCAGGGACAGGGCTACGGCGAGCAGTACTTC. Translating it yields CASRQGQGYGEQYF.

In the case of this clone: The sample has other DNA sequences that encode this CDR3 too. This chain joins TRBV18 and TRBJ1-5, with 7 bases matching TRBD1. Trimming took 2 bases from V and 5 from J; bases not matched to a gene: 3. There are 14 residues in the CDR3. Germline CDR1 is KGHSH and CDR2 is LQKENI. The CDR3 here is CASSPNQGDQPQHF. As DNA, the CDR3 is TGTGCCAGCTCACCAAATCAGGGGGATCAGCCCCAGCATTTT.

Only one count was recorded for this clone. The gene calls are TRBV30 and TRBJ1-2; D unresolved. Germline CDR1 reads GTSNPN; CDR2 reads SVGIG (reference sequence). Trimming removed 0 bases at V and 7 bases at J, with 18 bases between. The CDR3 has 15 amino acids. CDR3 nucleotide sequence: TGTGCCTGGAGTGTCGACGCTGGAGGAGTTGGTGGCTACACCTTC. It translates to CAWSVDAGGVGGYTF. Full variable domain (rest looked up from reference TRBV30 and TRBJ1-2): SQTIHQWPATLVQPVGSPLSLECTVEGTSNPNLYWYRQAAGRGLQLLFYSVGIGQISSEVPQNLSASRPQDRQFILSSKKLLLSDSGFYLCAWSVDAGGVGGYTFGSGTRLTVV.

The CDR3 is CASSFDGNYGYTF. The CDR3 bases are TGTGCCAGCAGCTTCGACGGAAACTATGGCTACACCTTC. The chain carries TRBV7-9 and TRBJ1-2; D gene uncertain. V lost 3 bases to trimming and J lost 2 bases, with 7 bases between them. Germline V gene sequence: CDR1 SEHNR, CDR2 FQNEAQ (reference sequence). The CDR3 has 13 amino acids.

V gene TRBV19 combines with J gene TRBJ1-2; the D is unclear. The V gene's germline CDR1 is LNHDA and CDR2 SQIVND (reference sequence). The V and J ends lost 5 bases and 8 bases respectively, with 12 bases between them. There are 12 residues in the CDR3. The CDR3 sequence is CASSEGMGGYTF. The CDR3 nucleotides read TGTGCCAGTAGTGAAGGGATGGGGGGCTACACCTTC. The whole variable domain, filled in from reference TRBV19 and TRBJ1-2, reads DGGITQSPKYLFRKEGQNVTLSCEQNLNHDAMYWYRQDPGQGLRLIYYSQIVNDFQKGDIAEGYSVSREKKESFPLTVTSAQKNPTAFYLCASSEGMGGYTFGSGTRLTVV.

This clone was counted once. V gene TRBV6-1 combines with J gene TRBJ2-7; maybe TRBD1 (6 bases). Trimming removed 8 bases from V and 3 bases from J, with 11 bases in between. Germline CDR1 reads MNHNS; CDR2 reads SASEGT. The CDR3 is 12 residues long. CDR3 in amino acids: CASSQGFYEQYF. CDR3 nucleotide sequence: TGTGCCAGCTCACAGGGCTTCTACGAGCAGTACTTC.

The rearrangement uses TRBV6-1 and TRBJ2-7; 8 nucleotides align to TRBD1. The CDR3 runs 13 residues. The germline CDR1 and CDR2 sequences are MNHNS and SASEGT. The CDR3 sequence: CALQGVLTYEQYF. Here the CDR3 DNA reads TGTGCATTACAGGGGGTCTTGACCTACGAGCAGTACTTC.

V gene TRBV5-6 combines with J gene TRBJ2-6; TRBD2 is a possible D gene (7 bases). Germline loops: CDR1 SGHDT, CDR2 YYEEEE. V gave up 2 bases and J gave up 0 bases, with 15 bases separating them. The CDR3 has 18 residues. The chain's CDR3 is CASSFIRGASSGANVLTF. CDR3 nucleotide sequence: TGTGCCAGCAGCTTCATCCGGGGGGCTTCCTCTGGGGCCAACGTCCTGACTTTC. The full variable domain, with the rest looked up from reference TRBV5-6 and TRBJ2-6, is DAGVTQSPTHLIKTRGQQVTLRCSPKSGHDTVSWYQQALGQGPQFIFQYYEEEERQRGNFPDRFSGHQFPNYSSELNVNALLLGDSALYLCASSFIRGASSGANVLTFGAGSRLTVL.

The V and J genes are TRBV11-2 and TRBJ1-6; TRBD1 is a possible D gene (5 bases). The CDR3 totals 13 residues. V lost 4 bases and J lost 13, with 14 bases in between. Per germline, CDR1 SGHAT and CDR2 FQNNGV. CDR3 loop: CASSYRDPNPLHF. The CDR3 coding sequence is TGTGCCAGCAGCTACCGGGACCCCAATCCCCTCCACTTT.

The genes are TRBV5-4 and TRBJ2-5; possible D gene TRBD2, 7 bases. Germline V gene sequence: CDR1 SGHNT, CDR2 YYREEE (reference sequence). The CDR3 totals 15 residues. Trimming took 4 bases from V and 2 from J, leaving 15 bases between them. The CDR3 DNA sequence: TGTGCCAGCAGCCTCAGAGGGGGGGCTCAAGAGACCCAGTACTTC. It translates to CASSLRGGAQETQYF.

This clone appeared a few times. The gene calls are TRBV5-4 and TRBJ1-5, with D possibly being TRBD1 (6 bases). The CDR3 loop spans 13 amino acids. Germline V gives CDR1 SGHNT, CDR2 YYREEE (reference sequence). With 4 bases removed from V and 7 bases from J, the gap between germline ends came to 12 bases. CDR3 residues: CASSQQGQQPQHF. The CDR3 DNA reads TGTGCCAGCAGCCAACAGGGTCAGCAGCCCCAGCATTTT. The complete variable domain, with remaining parts taken from reference TRBV5-4 and TRBJ1-5, reads ETGVTQSPTHLIKTRGQQVTLRCSSQSGHNTVSWYQQALGQGPQFIFQYYREEENGRGNFPPRFSGLQFPNYSSELNVNALELDDSALYLCASSQQGQQPQHFGDGTRLSIL.

The chain is built from TRBV28 and TRBJ1-5; D is possibly TRBD1 (6 bases). Trimming pared 4 bases from V and 2 bases from J, leaving 15 bases between. Germline-derived CDR1 and CDR2 are MDHEN and SYDVKM. This CDR3 is built from 16 residues. CDR3 loop: CASSSRGGLGNQPQHF. CDR3 bases: TGTGCCAGCAGTTCCAGGGGCGGGTTAGGCAATCAGCCCCAGCATTTT.

This clone was found once. The J gene is TRBJ1-5, the V gene TRBV6-1, with a possible D match to TRBD1 (5 bases). This CDR3 has 13 residues. CDR1 MNHNS and CDR2 SASEGT come from the germline V gene. The V end was cut by 5 bases, the J end by 7 bases, with 12 bases between. The CDR3 DNA reads TGTGCCAGCAGTCCGGGGGTGCGGCAGCCCCAGCATTTT. Its translation: CASSPGVRQPQHF.

The genes are TRBV6-5 and TRBJ1-5; TRBD1 aligns across 11 bases. This CDR3 contains 15 residues. The trim removed 6 bases at V and 6 bases at J, leaving 7 bases unmatched. Germline V lookup: CDR1 MNHEY, CDR2 SVGAGI. DNA of the CDR3: TGTGCCAGCAGCTTAGGACAGGGGGCTTCTCAGCCCCAGCATTTT. This translates into CASSLGQGASQPQHF.

The chain recombines TRBV7-8 with TRBJ2-3; maybe TRBD2 (6 bases). Germline-derived CDR1 and CDR2 are SGHVS and FQNEAQ. V was trimmed by 4 bases and J by 5 bases, leaving 16 bases between them. The CDR3 runs to 15 residues. CDR3 region: CASSSGGWGRDTQYF. As DNA, the CDR3 is TGTGCCAGCAGCTCCGGGGGTTGGGGTAGAGATACGCAGTATTTT.

This clone was seen only once. The chain recombines TRBV5-1 with TRBJ2-5, with 8 positions matching TRBD1. CDR1 SGHRS and CDR2 YFSETQ come from the germline V gene. The CDR3 contains 14 residues. The V segment lost 0 bases and the J segment 4 bases; nucleotides outside the gene matches: 2. DNA for the CDR3: TGCGCCAGCAGCTTGGCAGGGGGCGTAGAGACCCAGTACTTC. It encodes CASSLAGGVETQYF.

The V and J genes are TRBV5-1 and TRBJ1-5, with D maybe TRBD1 (6 bases). Germline values: CDR1 SGHRS, CDR2 YFSETQ. This CDR3 region has 15 residues. Deletions cut 1 base from V and 5 bases from J, with 13 bases between. The CDR3 nucleotides are TGCGCCAGCAGCTTGTACGGGGGCCTGGATCAGCCCCAGCATTTT. This codes for CASSLYGGLDQPQHF.

CDR3 sequence reads: CASSLVGGGGDTQYF. CDR3 DNA: TGTGCCAGCAGCTTAGTTGGGGGGGGCGGAGATACGCAGTATTTT. The chain combines TRBV7-2 with TRBJ2-3, with D possibly TRBD2 on 7 matching bases. This CDR3 has 15 residues. Trimming removed 1 base at V and 5 bases at J, with 13 bases between. CDR1 SGHTA and CDR2 FQGNSA come from the germline V gene. Full variable domain (remainder filled in from reference TRBV7-2 and TRBJ2-3): GAGVSQSPSNKVTEKGKDVELRCDPISGHTALYWYRQSLGQGLEFLIYFQGNSAPDKSGLPSDRFSAERTGGSVSTLTIQRTQQEDSAVYLCASSLVGGGGDTQYFGPGTRLTVL.